A selection of T cell receptor beta chains follows, all from one sample in a study of T-cell reconstitution after alpha-beta-depleted transplantation in children. Each CDR3 protein is one row after TCRdb ran MiXCR on the PCR reads. The sample shows fewer than 750,000 distinct CDR3 sequences, 23% of them seen only once. The specimen was PBMCs, mostly from graft donor cells, collected 360 days after TCRalphabeta/CD19-depleted stem cell transplant. These receptors were obtained from a boy under two years old who had a stem cell transplant for acute myeloid leukemia, so the T cells may come from the graft donor. Both conserved end residues are trimmed from each CDR3.

J	V	CDR3
TRBJ2-1	TRBV2	ASSVLGQRGGYEQF
TRBJ2-1	TRBV9	ASSETATYNEQF
TRBJ2-1	TRBV9	ASSVGTGNEQF
TRBJ2-1	TRBV7-6	ASSLMSGDWGEQF
TRBJ2-7	TRBV20-1	SARSGGSYEQY
TRBJ2-3	TRBV5-6	ASSLTTPGTDTQY
TRBJ2-5	TRBV20-1	SASVRAETQY
TRBJ2-3	TRBV20-1	RAGDTQY
TRBJ2-1	TRBV5-1	ASSSRAADEQF
TRBJ2-3	TRBV9	ASSATGQPSTDTQY
TRBJ2-7	TRBV12-3/TRBV12-4	ASSLGQGLSYYEQY
TRBJ1-5	TRBV2	ASSSRQGNSNQPQH
TRBJ2-1	TRBV7-2	ASSLVAARQGVNEQF
TRBJ2-1	TRBV20-1	SAWRGAQSSYNEQF
TRBJ2-5	TRBV11-2	ASSLDGLEQETQY
TRBJ2-5	TRBV12-3/TRBV12-4	ASSPGNSETQY
TRBJ1-6	TRBV10-2	ASSELTDNSPLH
TRBJ2-7	TRBV20-1	SAHRTGGDYEQY
TRBJ1-2	TRBV4-3	ASSQDNRGAYGYT
TRBJ2-2	TRBV6-1	ASSSSGEADTGELF
TRBJ2-5	TRBV4-2	ASSHPLVAGAEETQY
TRBJ1-5	TRBV2	ASSEQGGQPQH
TRBJ2-2	TRBV12-3/TRBV12-4	ASSAGGRDGELF
TRBJ1-1	TRBV20-1	SARDVQGGEAF
TRBJ2-7	TRBV6-5	ASSQQGVEQY
TRBJ1-6	TRBV5-1	ASSLAEQENSPLH
TRBJ2-2	TRBV24-1	ATSDPTGPTGELF
TRBJ2-1	TRBV11-2	ASSLLARSGNEQF
TRBJ2-5	TRBV29-1	SVEGTWEGAQETQY
TRBJ1-2	TRBV6-5	ASSYVGTTNYGYT
TRBJ2-4	TRBV6-2/TRBV6-3	ASSSPPTSFKNIQY
TRBJ1-1	TRBV29-1	SASTGGVAEAF
TRBJ2-1	TRBV18	ASSPPAGASGVYNEQF
TRBJ2-3	TRBV12-3/TRBV12-4	ASCGGSTDTQY